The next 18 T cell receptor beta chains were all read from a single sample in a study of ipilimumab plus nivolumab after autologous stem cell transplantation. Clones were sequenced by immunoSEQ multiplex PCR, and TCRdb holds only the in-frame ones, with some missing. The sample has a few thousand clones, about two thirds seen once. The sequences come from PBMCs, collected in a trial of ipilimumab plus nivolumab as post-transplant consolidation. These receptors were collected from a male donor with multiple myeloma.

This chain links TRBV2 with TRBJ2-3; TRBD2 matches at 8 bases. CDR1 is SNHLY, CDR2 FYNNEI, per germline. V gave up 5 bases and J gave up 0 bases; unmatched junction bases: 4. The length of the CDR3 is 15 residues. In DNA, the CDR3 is TGTGCCAGCAGTCGTAGCGGGACTAGCACAGATACGCAGTATTTT. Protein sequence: CASSRSGTSTDTQYF.

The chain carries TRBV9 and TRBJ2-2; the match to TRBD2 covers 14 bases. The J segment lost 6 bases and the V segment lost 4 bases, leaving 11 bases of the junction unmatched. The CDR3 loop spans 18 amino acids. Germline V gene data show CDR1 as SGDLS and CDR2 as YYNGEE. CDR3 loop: CASSPRTSGGRSPGELFF. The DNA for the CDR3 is TGTGCCAGCAGCCCCCGGACTAGCGGGGGGAGAAGCCCCGGGGAGCTGTTTTTT.

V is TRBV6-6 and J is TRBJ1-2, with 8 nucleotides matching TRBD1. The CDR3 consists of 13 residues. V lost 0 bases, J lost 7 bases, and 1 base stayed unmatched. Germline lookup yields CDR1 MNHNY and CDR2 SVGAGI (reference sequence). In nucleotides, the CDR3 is TGTGCCAGCAGTTACTCGACAGGGGTTGGCTACACCTTC. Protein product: CASSYSTGVGYTF.

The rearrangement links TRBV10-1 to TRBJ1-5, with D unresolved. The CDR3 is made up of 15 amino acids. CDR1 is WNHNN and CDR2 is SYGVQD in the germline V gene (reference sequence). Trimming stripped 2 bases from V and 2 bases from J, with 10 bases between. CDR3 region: CASSEAENGNQPQHF. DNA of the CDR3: TGCGCCAGCAGTGAGGCGGAAAATGGCAATCAGCCCCAGCATTTT.

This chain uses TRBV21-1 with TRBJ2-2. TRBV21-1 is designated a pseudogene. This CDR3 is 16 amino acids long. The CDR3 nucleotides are TGCGCCAGCAGCCAAGATAGGGCTGGGACGACCGGGGAGCTGTTTTTT. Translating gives CASSQDRAGTTGELFF.

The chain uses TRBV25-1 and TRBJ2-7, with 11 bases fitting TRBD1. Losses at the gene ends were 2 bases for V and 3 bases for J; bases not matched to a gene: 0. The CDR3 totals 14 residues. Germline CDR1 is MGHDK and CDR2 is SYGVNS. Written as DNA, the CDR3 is TGTGCCAGCAGTGAAGGGACAGGGGGCTACGAGCAGTACTTC. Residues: CASSEGTGGYEQYF.

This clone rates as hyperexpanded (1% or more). The CDR3 protein is CASRTDSSYEQYF. CDR3 coding DNA: TGTGCCAGCAGGACGGACAGCTCCTACGAGCAGTACTTC. The J gene is TRBJ2-7, the V gene TRBV2, with D tentatively TRBD1 (6 bases). Germline CDR1 reads SNHLY; CDR2 reads FYNNEI. There are 13 residues in the CDR3. V was shortened by 6 bases and J by 0 bases, with 9 bases between the two germline ends. The full variable domain, its missing parts supplied by reference TRBV2 and TRBJ2-7, is EPEVTQTPSHQVTQMGQEVILRCVPISNHLYFYWYRQILGQKVEFLVSFYNNEISEKSEIFDDQFSVERPDGSNFTLKIRSTKLEDSAMYFCASRTDSSYEQYFGPGTRLTVT.

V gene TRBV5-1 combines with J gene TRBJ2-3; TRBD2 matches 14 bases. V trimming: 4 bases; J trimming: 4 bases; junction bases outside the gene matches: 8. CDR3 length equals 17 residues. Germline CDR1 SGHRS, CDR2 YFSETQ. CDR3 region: CASSLRLAGGLPDTQYF. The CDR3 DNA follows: TGCGCCAGCAGCCTAAGACTAGCGGGAGGGCTCCCAGATACGCAGTATTTT.

The CDR3 sequence is CATSRDGQVGSTDTQYF. The CDR3, as DNA: TGTGCCACCAGCAGAGATGGGCAGGTGGGGAGCACAGATACGCAGTATTTT. This rearrangement joins TRBV15 to TRBJ2-3; D call uncertain. Germline loops: CDR1 LNHNV, CDR2 YYDKDF (reference sequence). CDR3 length: 17 amino acids. Trimming removed 0 bases at V and 0 bases at J, with 13 bases between.

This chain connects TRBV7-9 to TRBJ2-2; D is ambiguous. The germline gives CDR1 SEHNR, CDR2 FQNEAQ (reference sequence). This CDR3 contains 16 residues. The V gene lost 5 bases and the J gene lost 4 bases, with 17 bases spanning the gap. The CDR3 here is CASSPPARDLTGELFF. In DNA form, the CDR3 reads TGTGCCAGCAGCCCCCCGGCACGAGACCTCACCGGGGAGCTGTTTTTT.

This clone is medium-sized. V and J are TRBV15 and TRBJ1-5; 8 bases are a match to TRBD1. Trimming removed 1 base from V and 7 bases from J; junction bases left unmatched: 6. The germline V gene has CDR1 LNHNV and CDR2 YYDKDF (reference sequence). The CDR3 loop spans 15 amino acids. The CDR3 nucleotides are TGTGCCACCAGCAGAGTGGACAGGGATCGCCAGCCCCAGCATTTT. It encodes CATSRVDRDRQPQHF. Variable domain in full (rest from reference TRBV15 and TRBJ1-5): DAMVIQNPRYQVTQFGKPVTLSCSQTLNHNVMYWYQQKSSQAPKLLFHYYDKDFNNEADTPDNFQSRRPNTSFCFLDIRSPGLGDTAMYLCATSRVDRDRQPQHFGDGTRLSIL.

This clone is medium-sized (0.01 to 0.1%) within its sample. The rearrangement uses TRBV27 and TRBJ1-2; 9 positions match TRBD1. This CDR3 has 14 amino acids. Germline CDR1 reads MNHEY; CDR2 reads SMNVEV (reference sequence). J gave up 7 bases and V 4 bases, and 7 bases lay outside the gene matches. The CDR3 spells CASSSPRDRVGYTF. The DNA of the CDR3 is TGTGCCAGCAGTTCCCCCAGGGACAGGGTTGGCTACACCTTC.

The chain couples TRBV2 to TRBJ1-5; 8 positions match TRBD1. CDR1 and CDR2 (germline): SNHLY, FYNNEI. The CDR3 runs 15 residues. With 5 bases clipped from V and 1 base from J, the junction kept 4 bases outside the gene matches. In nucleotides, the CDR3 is TGTGCCAGCAGTATGGACAGGGTGAGCAATCAGCCCCAGCATTTT. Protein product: CASSMDRVSNQPQHF.

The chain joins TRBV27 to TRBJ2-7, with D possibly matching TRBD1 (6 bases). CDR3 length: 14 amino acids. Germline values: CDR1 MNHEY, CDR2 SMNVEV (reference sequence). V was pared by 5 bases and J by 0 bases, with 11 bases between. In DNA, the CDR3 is TGTGCCAGCAGTCTAGGACAGAGCTCCTACGAGCAGTACTTC. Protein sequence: CASSLGQSSYEQYF.

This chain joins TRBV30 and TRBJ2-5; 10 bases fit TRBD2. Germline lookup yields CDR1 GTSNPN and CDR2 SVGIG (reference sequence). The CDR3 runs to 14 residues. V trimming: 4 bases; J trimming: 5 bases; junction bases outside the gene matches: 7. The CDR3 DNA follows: TGTGCCTGGACTAGCGGGAGTGTATGGGAGACCCAGTACTTC. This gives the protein CAWTSGSVWETQYF.

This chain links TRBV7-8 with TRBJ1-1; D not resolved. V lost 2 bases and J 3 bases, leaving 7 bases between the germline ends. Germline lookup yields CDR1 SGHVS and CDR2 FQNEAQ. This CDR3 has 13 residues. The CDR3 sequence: CASSLTRDTEAFF. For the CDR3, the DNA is TGTGCCAGCAGCTTAACTCGGGACACTGAAGCTTTCTTT.

CDR3: CASSVTPRLQSRANVLTF. In nucleotides, the CDR3 is TGTGCCAGCAGTGTCACGCCGCGTTTACAAAGTCGGGCCAACGTCCTGACTTTC. This rearrangement joins TRBV6-7 to TRBJ2-6; D uncertain. TRBV6-7 is given ORF status, its function remaining uncertain. CDR3 size: 18 residues. The ends were cut back, 5 bases at V and 5 bases at J, with 22 bases in the middle.

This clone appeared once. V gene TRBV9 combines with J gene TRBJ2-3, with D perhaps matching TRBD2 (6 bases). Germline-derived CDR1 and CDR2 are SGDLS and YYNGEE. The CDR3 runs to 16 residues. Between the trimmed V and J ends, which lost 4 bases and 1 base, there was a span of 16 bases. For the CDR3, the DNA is TGTGCCAGCAGCCTAGGGGCGGAGGGCCGCACAGATACGCAGTATTTT. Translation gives CASSLGAEGRTDTQYF.